This TCR beta chain was identified during a study of cytomegalovirus exposure and HLA in healthy donors. The germline CDR1 and CDR2 sequences are SGHDN and FVKESK. Trimming took 1 base from V and 5 from J, leaving 8 bases between them. CDR3 size: 13 residues. The PCR ran on 60 Vbeta and 13 Jbeta primers. TCRdb's copy holds only in-frame clones and misses some; the assay was immunoSEQ multiplex PCR. This sample has under 200,000 clones, with roughly 84% found just once. The origin of this receptor is a man younger than 40 in good health and CMV-seronegative. This rearrangement joins TRBV14 to TRBJ2-5; D is possibly TRBD1 (7 bases). Material for sequencing was PBMCs. CDR3 DNA: TGTGCCAGCAGCCAAGCAGGGGGGGAGACCCAGTACTTC. Translated, it gives CASSQAGGETQYF. The full variable domain, its missing parts supplied by reference TRBV14 and TRBJ2-5, is EAGVTQFPSHSVIEKGQTVTLRCDPISGHDNLYWYRRVMGKEIKFLLHFVKESKQDESGMPNNRFLAERTGGTYSTLKVQPAELEDSGVYFCASSQAGGETQYFGPGTRLLVL.